Shown below are 31 T cell receptor beta chains from a single sample sequenced in a study of shared clonotypes between healthy human individuals. The table came from immunoSEQ multiplex PCR; TCRdb's copy has only in-frame clones and leaves some out. The sample lists about 1,900,000 clones, about 95% occurring once. Naive CD8 populations comprised CD45RO-negative cells positively selected for CCR7, excluding terminally differentiated effector memory CD45RA+ cells. Material for sequencing was naive CD8+ T cells sorted from blood. Receptor source: a man aged 18 to 29 in good health.

This chain connects TRBV5-8 to TRBJ1-2; D is perhaps TRBD1 (5 bases). CDR3 length: 11 residues. V lost 4 bases, J lost 12 bases, and 13 bases lay in between. CDR1 and CDR2 from the germline V gene are SGHTS and YDEGEE. The CDR3 sequence: CASSLDSFHTF. The CDR3 DNA is TGTGCCAGCAGCCTAGACAGTTTCCACACCTTC.

The chain has TRBV11-2 and TRBJ1-4; a weak D match, TRBD1 (6 bases). Trimming removed 5 bases from V and 0 bases from J, with 10 bases in between. Germline CDR1 is SGHAT and CDR2 is FQNNGV. CDR3 size: 15 residues. The CDR3 DNA reads as TGTGCCAGCAGCCGTAGGACAGCAACTAATGAAAAACTGTTTTTT. Encoded protein: CASSRRTATNEKLFF.

The chain combines TRBV7-9 with TRBJ1-1; 8 bases map to TRBD1. The CDR3 covers 12 residues. The germline CDR1 and CDR2 sequences are SEHNR and FQNEAQ (reference sequence). The V gene end was trimmed by 7 bases and the J gene end by 6 bases; junction bases not matched to a gene: 4. The CDR3 DNA reads as TGTGCCAGCACAGGGGGCTCTGCTGAAGCTTTCTTT. It translates to CASTGGSAEAFF.

This chain links TRBV1 with TRBJ2-1; the table's TRBD2 call for D was not verified on the DNA. TRBV1 is termed a pseudogene. This CDR3 has 15 residues. CDR3 DNA: TGCACCAGCAGCCAAGACCCAGCGGGGGGCCCTGAGCAGTTCTTC. Residues: CTSSQDPAGGPEQFF.

This chain links TRBV4-1 with TRBJ2-1; 14 bases agree with TRBD2. Trimming removed 4 bases from V and 8 bases from J; junction bases left unmatched: 7. The CDR3 loop spans 16 amino acids. Looked up from germline, CDR1 is MGHRA and CDR2 is YSYEKL. The CDR3 sequence is CASSLEPGLAGDEQFF. The CDR3 bases are TGCGCCAGCAGCCTGGAACCGGGACTAGCGGGAGATGAGCAGTTCTTC.

The chain is built from TRBV9 and TRBJ2-7; either TRBD1 or TRBD2 may supply D (5 bases each). V lost 0 bases, J lost 3 bases, and 13 bases lay in between. There are 15 residues in the CDR3. Germline V gives CDR1 SGDLS, CDR2 YYNGEE. CDR3 sequence (DNA): TGTGCCAGCAGCGTAGTAGGGGACCGCGGCTACGAGCAGTACTTC. Translation gives CASSVVGDRGYEQYF.

This clone has a single count. This chain uses TRBV9 with TRBJ2-3, with D perhaps matching TRBD2 (5 bases). The germline V gene has CDR1 SGDLS and CDR2 YYNGEE. Trimming left V 0 bases short and J 6 bases short, with 23 bases between. CDR3 length: 18 residues. CDR3 residues: CASSVAGDRGSHLDTQYF. The CDR3, as DNA: TGTGCCAGCAGCGTAGCTGGTGATCGGGGATCACATTTGGATACGCAGTATTTT.

The chain links TRBV19 to TRBJ2-3; TRBD2 might be the D (6 bases). V lost 6 bases and J 6 bases, leaving 16 bases between the germline ends. Germline CDR1 LNHDA, CDR2 SQIVND (reference sequence). This CDR3 contains 14 residues. CDR3 DNA sequence: TGTGCCAGTAGAACCCTCGGAGGGCCGGATACGCAGTATTTT. It encodes CASRTLGGPDTQYF.

The rearrangement uses TRBV19 and TRBJ2-1; the D gene could be TRBD1 or TRBD2 (5 bases each). Trimming took off 2 bases at V and 6 bases at J, with 11 bases between the two ends. The CDR3 covers 14 residues. CDR1 is LNHDA and CDR2 is SQIVND in the germline V gene (reference sequence). CDR3 region: CASSIWDGINEQFF. DNA of the CDR3: TGTGCCAGTAGTATATGGGACGGGATCAATGAGCAGTTCTTC.

In its sample, this clone was seen a few times. This chain uses TRBV11-3 with TRBJ2-7, with TRBD1 matching over 9 bases. Losses at the gene ends were 0 bases for V and 5 bases for J; bases not matched to a gene: 5. Germline values: CDR1 SGHNT, CDR2 YENEEA. This CDR3 is 15 amino acids long. CDR3 sequence (DNA): TGTGCCAGCAGCTTAGAGGGACAGGGTTTCGACGAGCAGTACTTC. Amino acid sequence: CASSLEGQGFDEQYF.

Remarks on this clone: This sample includes further DNA sequences coding for the same CDR3. The gene calls are TRBV6-5 and TRBJ1-2; possibly TRBD1 for D (5 bases). V gave up 2 bases and J gave up 1 base, with 8 bases separating them. The CDR3 is made up of 14 amino acids. Looked up from germline, CDR1 is MNHEY and CDR2 is SVGAGI. DNA of the CDR3: TGTGCCAGCAGTTACAGGGGATTTAACTATGGCTACACCTTC. Amino acid sequence: CASSYRGFNYGYTF.

This chain connects TRBV11-2 to TRBJ2-1; D possibly uses TRBD1 or TRBD2 (5 bases each). The V gene lost 2 bases and the J gene lost 8 bases, with 10 bases spanning the gap. This CDR3 has 13 amino acids. Germline CDR1 SGHAT, CDR2 FQNNGV. CDR3 region: CASSLYVGDEQFF. The CDR3 nucleotides are TGTGCCAGCAGCTTATATGTGGGGGATGAGCAGTTCTTC.

CDR3 sequence: CASRDDRNEDGEQYF. DNA for the CDR3: TGTGCCAGCAGGGATGACAGGAACGAGGATGGCGAGCAGTACTTC. The rearrangement uses TRBV28 and TRBJ2-7, with D possibly TRBD1 on 6 matching bases. The CDR3 loop spans 15 amino acids. V lost 6 bases, J lost 6 bases, and 21 bases lay in between. Germline CDR1 is MDHEN and CDR2 is SYDVKM.

V gene TRBV13 combines with J gene TRBJ2-7; TRBD1 or TRBD2 may be the D gene (5 bases each). V gave up 3 bases and J gave up 3 bases, with 12 bases separating them. Germline V CDR1 and CDR2: PRHDT, FYEKMQ (reference sequence). The CDR3 is made up of 14 amino acids. The CDR3 sequence is CASSFRDGLYEQYF. The CDR3 DNA is TGTGCCAGCAGCTTCCGGGACGGACTCTACGAGCAGTACTTC.

The chain combines TRBV9 with TRBJ2-1; TRBD1 matches 7 bases. The CDR3 length is 16 residues. Germline lookup yields CDR1 SGDLS and CDR2 YYNGEE. V trimming: 0 bases; J trimming: 7 bases; junction bases outside the gene matches: 10. CDR3 sequence reads: CASSVGQGDSTNEQFF. In DNA, the CDR3 is TGTGCCAGCAGCGTAGGCCAGGGGGATTCTACGAATGAGCAGTTCTTC. Using reference TRBV9 and TRBJ2-1 for the parts outside the CDR3, the full variable domain is DSGVTQTPKHLITATGQRVTLRCSPRSGDLSVYWYQQSLDQGLQFLIQYYNGEERAKGNILERFSAQQFPDLHSELNLSSLELGDSALYFCASSVGQGDSTNEQFFGPGTRLTVL.

This chain uses TRBV28 with TRBJ2-7; D is possibly TRBD2 (5 bases). Germline CDR1 and CDR2: MDHEN and SYDVKM. Trimming took 6 bases from V and 0 from J, leaving 15 bases between them. This CDR3 has 15 amino acids. The CDR3 DNA reads TGTGCCAGCAGCTCCTACGGTCGGGGCTCCTACGAGCAGTACTTC. It translates to CASSSYGRGSYEQYF.

V gene TRBV6-1 combines with J gene TRBJ1-1; no definite D call. Germline loops: CDR1 MNHNS, CDR2 SASEGT. Trimming pared 0 bases from V and 3 bases from J, leaving 14 bases between. The CDR3 covers 16 residues. DNA for the CDR3: TGTGCCAGCAGTGAAGCGGGATGGCAGTATTACACTGAAGCTTTCTTT. It encodes CASSEAGWQYYTEAFF.

This clone has only one observation. This chain joins TRBV2 and TRBJ2-3; 7 bases agree with TRBD2. This CDR3 spans 15 amino acids. The J segment lost 2 bases and the V segment lost 3 bases, leaving 5 bases of the junction unmatched. Germline lookup yields CDR1 SNHLY and CDR2 FYNNEI. CDR3 sequence reads: CASSEDGGSTDTQYF. CDR3 bases: TGTGCCAGCAGTGAGGACGGGGGGTCCACAGATACGCAGTATTTT.

This chain's CDR3 is CASSVASVPQLNYGYTF. In nucleotides, the CDR3 is TGTGCCAGCAGCGTAGCGTCAGTCCCTCAACTTAACTATGGCTACACCTTC. The chain links TRBV9 to TRBJ1-2; D unclear. Germline CDR1 SGDLS, CDR2 YYNGEE. CDR3 length equals 17 residues. Trimming shortened V by 0 bases and J by 1 base, and 16 bases separated the two germline ends. Full variable domain (missing parts from reference TRBV9 and TRBJ1-2): DSGVTQTPKHLITATGQRVTLRCSPRSGDLSVYWYQQSLDQGLQFLIQYYNGEERAKGNILERFSAQQFPDLHSELNLSSLELGDSALYFCASSVASVPQLNYGYTFGSGTRLTVV.

V usage is TRBV2 and J usage is TRBJ2-7, with 9 positions matching TRBD1. Germline loops: CDR1 SNHLY, CDR2 FYNNEI. The V gene end was trimmed by 10 bases and the J gene end by 4 bases; junction bases not matched to a gene: 8. CDR3 length: 13 residues. CDR3 sequence reads: CATGTGRKYEQYF. The CDR3 coding sequence is TGTGCCACTGGGACAGGGAGGAAATACGAGCAGTACTTC.

The chain has TRBV7-9 and TRBJ1-4; the match to TRBD1 covers 7 bases. The CDR3 sequence is 17 residues long. V lost 5 bases and J lost 0; bases outside the gene matches: 9. The V gene's germline CDR1 is SEHNR and CDR2 FQNEAQ (reference sequence). Written as DNA, the CDR3 is TGTGCCAGCAGCCTCCGGGACAGTCTATCAACTAATGAAAAACTGTTTTTT. It is translated as CASSLRDSLSTNEKLFF.

This clone was picked up one time. The chain combines TRBV5-1 with TRBJ1-5; D uncertain. Trimming removed 3 bases from V and 6 bases from J, with 7 bases in between. Germline V gene lookup returns CDR1 SGHRS and CDR2 YFSETQ. CDR3 length: 12 residues. CDR3 nucleotides: TGCGCCAGCAGCTCGGGTTGTCAGCCCCAGCATTTT. Its translation: CASSSGCQPQHF.

This clone was observed a single time. The chain recombines TRBV29-1 with TRBJ2-2; no definite D call. Germline V gene sequence: CDR1 SQVTM, CDR2 ANQGSEA. V was pared by 5 bases and J by 7 bases, with 5 bases between. The CDR3 sequence is 10 residues long. The CDR3 reads CSVRDGELFF. The CDR3 DNA reads as TGCAGCGTTCGAGACGGGGAGCTGTTTTTT.

The rearrangement links TRBV5-8 to TRBJ2-1; D uncertain. CDR1 is SGHTS and CDR2 is YDEGEE in the germline V gene. CDR3 length: 14 amino acids. Trimming shortened V by 2 bases and J by 8 bases, and 14 bases separated the two germline ends. In DNA, the CDR3 is TGTGCCAGCAGCTTCGACACTTTCCCCTATGAGCAGTTCTTC. It translates to CASSFDTFPYEQFF.

This chain connects TRBV11-3 to TRBJ2-2; D may be TRBD2 (5 bases). The CDR3 is 12 residues long. V was cut by 5 bases and J by 6 bases, with 7 bases left in between. Germline V CDR1 and CDR2: SGHNT, YENEEA. CDR3 DNA sequence: TGTGCCAGCAGCGAGGGCTCCGGGGAGCTGTTTTTT. Encoded protein: CASSEGSGELFF.

The J gene is TRBJ2-4, the V gene TRBV28; 9 bases map to TRBD1. CDR3 length: 14 residues. Germline V gives CDR1 MDHEN, CDR2 SYDVKM. J was trimmed by 9 bases and V by 4 bases; bases with no gene match: 7. The CDR3 loop is CASSSGQGKGIQYF. DNA of the CDR3: TGTGCCAGCAGTTCGGGACAGGGTAAAGGCATTCAGTACTTC.

With respect to this clone: Other DNA sequences within the sample encode an identical CDR3. The chain joins TRBV7-9 to TRBJ2-7; 7 bases match TRBD1. V trimming: 4 bases; J trimming: 2 bases; junction bases outside the gene matches: 2. The CDR3 loop spans 13 amino acids. Per the germline V gene, CDR1 is SEHNR and CDR2 is FQNEAQ (reference sequence). The CDR3 region has the DNA TGTGCCAGCAGCTCGGACAGGCCCTACGAGCAGTACTTC. Amino acid sequence: CASSSDRPYEQYF.

V gene TRBV11-2 combines with J gene TRBJ2-1; D may be TRBD1 or TRBD2 (6 bases each). Germline loops: CDR1 SGHAT, CDR2 FQNNGV. Deletions cut 4 bases from V and 7 bases from J, with 20 bases between. This CDR3 region has 16 residues. CDR3: CASSSMAGWDTNEQFF. As DNA, the CDR3 is TGTGCCAGCAGCTCCATGGCGGGGTGGGACACGAATGAGCAGTTCTTC.

The chain couples TRBV13 to TRBJ2-4; D ambiguous. Trimming left V 5 bases short and J 0 bases short, with 14 bases between. CDR3 length: 16 residues. Germline V gene sequence: CDR1 PRHDT, CDR2 FYEKMQ (reference sequence). In DNA, the CDR3 is TGTGCCAGCAGCCCTGTTTCTACAGAAGCCAAAAACATTCAGTACTTC. Translated, it gives CASSPVSTEAKNIQYF.

The rearrangement uses TRBV19 and TRBJ2-1; 11 nucleotides match TRBD2. V lost 5 bases to trimming and J lost 8 bases; unmatched junction nucleotides: 8. The CDR3 has 15 residues. The germline V gene has CDR1 LNHDA and CDR2 SQIVND (reference sequence). DNA for the CDR3: TGTGCCAGTAGTTTATTAGCGGGAGGGAGGGATGAGCAGTTCTTC. This sequence encodes CASSLLAGGRDEQFF.

The genes are TRBV19 and TRBJ2-3, with D perhaps being TRBD1 or TRBD2 (5 bases each). There are 13 residues in the CDR3. With 10 bases removed from V and 2 bases from J, the gap between germline ends came to 13 bases. CDR1 LNHDA and CDR2 SQIVND come from the germline V gene (reference sequence). The CDR3 DNA sequence: TGTGCCACCCTAGAGGGGAACACAGATACGCAGTATTTT. Protein sequence: CATLEGNTDTQYF. Full variable domain (outside the CDR3, taken from reference TRBV19 and TRBJ2-3): DGGITQSPKYLFRKEGQNVTLSCEQNLNHDAMYWYRQDPGQGLRLIYYSQIVNDFQKGDIAEGYSVSREKKESFPLTVTSAQKNPTAFYLCATLEGNTDTQYFGPGTRLTVL.